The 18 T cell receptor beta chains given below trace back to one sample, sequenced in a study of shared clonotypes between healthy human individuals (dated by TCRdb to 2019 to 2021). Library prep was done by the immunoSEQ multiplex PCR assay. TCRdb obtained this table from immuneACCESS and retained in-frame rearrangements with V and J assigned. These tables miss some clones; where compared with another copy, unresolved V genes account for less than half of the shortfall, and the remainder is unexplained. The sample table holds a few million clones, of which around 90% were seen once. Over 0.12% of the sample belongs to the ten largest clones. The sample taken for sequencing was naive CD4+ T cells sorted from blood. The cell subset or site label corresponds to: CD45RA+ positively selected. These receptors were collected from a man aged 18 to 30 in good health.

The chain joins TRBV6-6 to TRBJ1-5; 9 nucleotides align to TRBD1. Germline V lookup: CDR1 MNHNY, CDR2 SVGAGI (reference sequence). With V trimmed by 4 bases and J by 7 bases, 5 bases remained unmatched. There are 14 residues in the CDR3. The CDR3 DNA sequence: TGTGCCAGCAGTTCAGGACAGGGGAGGCAGCCCCAGCATTTT. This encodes CASSSGQGRQPQHF.

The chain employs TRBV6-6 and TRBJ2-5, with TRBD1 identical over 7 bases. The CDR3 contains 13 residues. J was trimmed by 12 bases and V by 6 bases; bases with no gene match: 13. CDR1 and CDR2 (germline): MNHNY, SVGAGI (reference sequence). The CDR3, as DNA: TGTGCCAGCAGCAGGGGGAGCCCAGAGGAGGAGTACTTC. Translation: CASSRGSPEEEYF.

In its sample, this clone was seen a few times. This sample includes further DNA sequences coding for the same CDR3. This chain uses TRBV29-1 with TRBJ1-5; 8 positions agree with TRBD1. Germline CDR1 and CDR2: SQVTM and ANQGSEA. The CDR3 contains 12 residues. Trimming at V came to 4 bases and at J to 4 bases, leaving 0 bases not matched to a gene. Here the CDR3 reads CSVGTGNQPQHF. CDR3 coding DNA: TGCAGCGTTGGGACAGGGAATCAGCCCCAGCATTTT.

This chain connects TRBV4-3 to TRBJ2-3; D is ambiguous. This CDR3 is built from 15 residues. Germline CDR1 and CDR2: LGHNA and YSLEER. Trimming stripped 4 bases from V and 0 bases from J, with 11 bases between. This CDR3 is CASSLAGPSTDTQYF. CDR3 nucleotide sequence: TGCGCCAGCAGCCTAGCTGGGCCCAGCACAGATACGCAGTATTTT.

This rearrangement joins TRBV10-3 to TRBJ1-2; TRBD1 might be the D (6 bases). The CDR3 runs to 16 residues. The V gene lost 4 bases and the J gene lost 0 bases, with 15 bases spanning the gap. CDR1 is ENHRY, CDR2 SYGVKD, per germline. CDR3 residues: CAISGGGQPTNYGYTF. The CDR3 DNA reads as TGTGCCATCAGTGGGGGCGGACAGCCTACTAACTATGGCTACACCTTC.

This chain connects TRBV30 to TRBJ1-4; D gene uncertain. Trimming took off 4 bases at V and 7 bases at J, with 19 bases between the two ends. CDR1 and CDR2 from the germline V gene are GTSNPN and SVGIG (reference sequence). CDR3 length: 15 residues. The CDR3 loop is CAWTLPPGVGEKLFF. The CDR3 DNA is TGTGCCTGGACCCTACCCCCCGGGGTTGGTGAAAAACTGTTTTTT.

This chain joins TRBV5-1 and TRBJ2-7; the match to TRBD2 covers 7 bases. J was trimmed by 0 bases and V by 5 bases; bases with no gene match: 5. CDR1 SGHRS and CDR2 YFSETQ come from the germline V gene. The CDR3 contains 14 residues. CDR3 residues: CASRNPGGSYEQYF. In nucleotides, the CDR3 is TGCGCCAGCAGAAATCCGGGAGGCTCCTACGAGCAGTACTTC.

In nucleotides, the CDR3 is TGTGCCAGCAGCTTCTCTGGGGCCTACGAGCAGTACTTC. This encodes CASSFSGAYEQYF. The rearrangement joins TRBV7-9 to TRBJ2-7; no clear D gene. The CDR3 spans 13 residues. Trimming left V 3 bases short and J 2 bases short, with 8 bases between. In germline, CDR1 is SEHNR, CDR2 FQNEAQ (reference sequence).

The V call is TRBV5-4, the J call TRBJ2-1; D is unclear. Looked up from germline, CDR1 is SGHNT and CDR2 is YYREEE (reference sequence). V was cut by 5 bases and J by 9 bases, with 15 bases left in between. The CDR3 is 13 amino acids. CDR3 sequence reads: CASRVASNGEQFF. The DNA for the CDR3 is TGTGCCAGCAGGGTGGCGTCCAATGGTGAGCAGTTCTTC. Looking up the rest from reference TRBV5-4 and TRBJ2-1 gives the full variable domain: ETGVTQSPTHLIKTRGQQVTLRCSSQSGHNTVSWYQQALGQGPQFIFQYYREEENGRGNFPPRFSGLQFPNYSSELNVNALELDDSALYLCASRVASNGEQFFGPGTRLTVL.

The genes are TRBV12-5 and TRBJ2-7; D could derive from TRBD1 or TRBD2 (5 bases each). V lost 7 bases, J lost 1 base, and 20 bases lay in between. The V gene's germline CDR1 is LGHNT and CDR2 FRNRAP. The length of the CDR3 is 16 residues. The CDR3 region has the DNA TGTGCTAGTGCCTCGATTCTCCGGGACGCATCCTACGAGCAGTACTTC. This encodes CASASILRDASYEQYF.

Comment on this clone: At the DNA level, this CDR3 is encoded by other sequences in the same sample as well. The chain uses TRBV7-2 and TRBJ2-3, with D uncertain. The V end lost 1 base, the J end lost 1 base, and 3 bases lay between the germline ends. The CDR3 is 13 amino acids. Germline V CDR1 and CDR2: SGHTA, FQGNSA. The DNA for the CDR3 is TGTGCCAGCAGCTTAGGGCGCACAGATACGCAGTATTTT. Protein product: CASSLGRTDTQYF.

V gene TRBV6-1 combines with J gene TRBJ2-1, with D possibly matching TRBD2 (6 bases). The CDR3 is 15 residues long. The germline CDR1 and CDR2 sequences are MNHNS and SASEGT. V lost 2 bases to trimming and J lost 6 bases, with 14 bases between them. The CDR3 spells CASSEPRLVSNEQFF. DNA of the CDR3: TGTGCCAGCAGTGAACCGAGACTAGTATCCAATGAGCAGTTCTTC.

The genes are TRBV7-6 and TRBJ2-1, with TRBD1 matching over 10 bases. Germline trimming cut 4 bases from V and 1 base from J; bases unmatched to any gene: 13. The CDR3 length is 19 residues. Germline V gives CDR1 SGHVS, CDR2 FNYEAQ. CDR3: CASSSLGGQGTSSYNEQFF. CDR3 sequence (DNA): TGTGCCAGCAGCTCCTTGGGGGGACAGGGGACCTCTTCCTACAATGAGCAGTTCTTC.

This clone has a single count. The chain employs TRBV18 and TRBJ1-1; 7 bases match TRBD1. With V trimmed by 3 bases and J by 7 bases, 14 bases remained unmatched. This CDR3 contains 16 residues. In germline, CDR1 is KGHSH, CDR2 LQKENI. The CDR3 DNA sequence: TGTGCCAGCTCACCTCTCCCGACAGGGTCGATGGATGAAGCTTTCTTT. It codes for CASSPLPTGSMDEAFF.

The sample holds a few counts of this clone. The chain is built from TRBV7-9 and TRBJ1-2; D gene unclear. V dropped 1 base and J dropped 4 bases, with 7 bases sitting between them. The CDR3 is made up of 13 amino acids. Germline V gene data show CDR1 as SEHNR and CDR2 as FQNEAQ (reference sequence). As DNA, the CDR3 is TGTGCCAGCAGCTTAGAGGGAGGCTATGGCTACACCTTC. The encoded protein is CASSLEGGYGYTF.

The CDR3 bases are TGTGCCAGCAGCTTGGATCACTTTGGAGGGACCCAGCCCCAGCATTTT. Its protein is CASSLDHFGGTQPQHF. J is TRBJ1-5 and V is TRBV5-6, with D perhaps matching TRBD1 (5 bases). Trimming took off 0 bases at V and 7 bases at J, with 17 bases between the two ends. The CDR3 length is 16 residues. Germline V gene lookup returns CDR1 SGHDT and CDR2 YYEEEE.

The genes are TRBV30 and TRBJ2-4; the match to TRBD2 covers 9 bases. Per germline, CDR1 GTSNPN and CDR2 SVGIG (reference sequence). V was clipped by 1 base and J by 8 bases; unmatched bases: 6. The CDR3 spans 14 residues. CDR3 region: CAWSDSGRTDIQYF. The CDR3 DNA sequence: TGTGCCTGGAGTGATAGCGGGAGAACGGACATTCAGTACTTC.

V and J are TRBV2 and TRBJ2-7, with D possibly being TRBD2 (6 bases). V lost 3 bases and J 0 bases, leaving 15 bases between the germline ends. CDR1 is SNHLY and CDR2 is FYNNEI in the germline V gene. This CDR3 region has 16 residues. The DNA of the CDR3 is TGTGCCAGCAGTGAGGAGGGCTTTTCCAGCTCCTACGAGCAGTACTTC. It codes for CASSEEGFSSSYEQYF.